The 16 T cell receptor beta chains below were found in one sample sequenced in a study of T cells in Graves' hyperthyroidism and ophthalmopathy. Template material for amplifying TCR beta CDR3 regions consisted of RNA transcripts. First-round RT-PCR targeting the TCR CDR3 was performed with the HTBI primer set. TCRdb reprocessed the multiplex PCR reads via MiXCR and lists one record per CDR3 protein. The sample has about 540,000 distinct CDR3 sequences, about half seen once. The specimen was peripheral blood or thyroid tissue (not recorded which). These TCRs come from a woman between 18 and 29 years old with Graves' hyperthyroidism.

This clonotype was recorded once. The rearrangement links TRBV7-3 to TRBJ1-2; D remains unclear. Germline V lookup: CDR1 SGHTA, CDR2 FQGTGA. The CDR3 covers 15 residues. V was pared by 5 bases and J by 7 bases, with 20 bases between. This chain's CDR3 is CASSKLAGPVSGYTF. DNA of the CDR3: TGTGCCAGCAGCAAACTAGCGGGCCCGGTGTCTGGCTACACCTTC.

This clonotype occurred many times. The V and J genes are TRBV7-9 and TRBJ1-2; TRBD1 agrees at 8 bases. CDR1 and CDR2 (germline): SEHNR, FQNEAQ (reference sequence). The ends lost 7 bases at V and 3 bases at J; junction bases unmatched: 7. The CDR3 has 14 amino acids. The DNA of the CDR3 is TGTGCCAGCACGGAGACAGGGGACGACTATGGCTACACCTTC. This gives the protein CASTETGDDYGYTF.

The table lists this clonotype with many counts. The V and J genes are TRBV3-1 and TRBJ2-7, with 7 bases lining up with TRBD1. With V trimmed by 1 base and J by 5 bases, 8 bases remained unmatched. The germline gives CDR1 LGHDT, CDR2 YNNKEL (reference sequence). There are 15 residues in the CDR3. CDR3 DNA sequence: TGTGCCAGCAGCCAAGCGACCCTAACAGGGGACGAGCAGTACTTC. This translates into CASSQATLTGDEQYF.

This clonotype was detected a few times. V gene TRBV7-9 combines with J gene TRBJ2-3; D perhaps matches TRBD2 (5 bases). Germline values: CDR1 SEHNR, CDR2 FQNEAQ (reference sequence). V lost 7 bases to trimming and J lost 1 base, with 9 bases between them. The CDR3 totals 13 residues. The CDR3 DNA is TGTGCCAGCACACATAGCGGCACAGATACGCAGTATTTT. Translated, it gives CASTHSGTDTQYF.

This clonotype was detected many times. CDR3 residues: CASSLWGQGAEVTGELFF. Here the CDR3 DNA reads TGTGCCAGCAGCTTATGGGGACAGGGGGCTGAGGTCACCGGGGAGCTGTTTTTT. This chain uses TRBV7-3 with TRBJ2-2, with TRBD1 matching 12 bases. Germline V lookup: CDR1 SGHTA, CDR2 FQGTGA. The CDR3 loop spans 18 amino acids. The V gene end was trimmed by 2 bases and the J gene end by 4 bases; junction bases not matched to a gene: 8.

This clonotype was recorded a few times. The chain joins TRBV7-9 to TRBJ1-3; D is undetermined. The germline V gene encodes CDR1 SEHNR and CDR2 FQNEAQ (reference sequence). CDR3 length equals 13 residues. CDR3 residues: CAGSPGWGNTIYF. The CDR3 region has the DNA TGTGCAGGGTCGCCGGGTTGGGGAAACACCATATATTTT.

This clonotype was detected ten times or more. The chain recombines TRBV5-1 with TRBJ1-1; D is ambiguous. CDR3 length: 13 residues. Per germline, CDR1 SGHRS and CDR2 YFSETQ. Trimming left V 1 base short and J 1 base short, with 5 bases between. The chain's CDR3 is CASSLKENTEAFF. The CDR3 bases are TGCGCCAGCAGCTTGAAAGAGAACACTGAAGCTTTCTTT.

This clonotype was seen only a few times. This sequence joins TRBV20-1 and TRBJ2-3; perhaps TRBD2 as D (7 bases). Deletions cut 3 bases from V and 3 bases from J, with 13 bases between. Germline assignment: CDR1 DFQATT and CDR2 SNEGSKA (reference sequence). This CDR3 region has 14 residues. The CDR3 sequence is CSARGGLGTDTQYF. CDR3 sequence (DNA): TGCAGTGCTAGGGGGGGGCTTGGAACAGATACGCAGTATTTT.

In this sample, this clonotype is medium-sized. The chain carries TRBV15 and TRBJ1-1; D gene ambiguous. CDR1 and CDR2 from the germline V gene are LNHNV and YYDKDF (reference sequence). V was pared by 0 bases and J by 11 bases, with 1 base between. The CDR3 totals 9 residues. For the CDR3, the DNA is TGTGCCACCAGCAGAGACGCTTTCTTT. Protein: CATSRDAFF.

The J gene is TRBJ2-3, the V gene TRBV19, with a tentative D call TRBD2 (6 bases). The ends were cut back, 7 bases at V and 4 bases at J, with 18 bases in the middle. CDR3 length: 15 amino acids. CDR1 and CDR2 from the germline V gene are LNHDA and SQIVND (reference sequence). The CDR3 sequence: CASTLTSGQADTQYF. DNA of the CDR3: TGTGCCAGTACATTAACCAGCGGGCAGGCAGATACGCAGTATTTT. The full variable domain, rest sourced from reference TRBV19 and TRBJ2-3, is DGGITQSPKYLFRKEGQNVTLSCEQNLNHDAMYWYRQDPGQGLRLIYYSQIVNDFQKGDIAEGYSVSREKKESFPLTVTSAQKNPTAFYLCASTLTSGQADTQYFGPGTRLTVL.

This rearrangement joins TRBV11-3 to TRBJ2-5, with D unclear. The J call could be wrong; TRBJ2-1 is a better fit for the DNA end. Germline CDR1 and CDR2: SGHNT and YENEEA. This CDR3 comprises 13 residues. This CDR3 is CASSLPAYQEQFF. CDR3 nucleotide sequence: TGTGCCAGCAGCTTACCAGCCTACCAGGAGCAGTTCTTC.

This chain uses TRBV24-1 with TRBJ2-3; TRBD1 aligns across 12 bases. Germline CDR1 KGHDR, CDR2 SFDVKD. V shed 3 bases and J 3 bases; nucleotides not matched to a gene: 6. This CDR3 contains 17 residues. The CDR3 loop is CATSDAGTGGATDTQYF. The CDR3 DNA reads TGTGCCACCAGTGATGCGGGGACAGGGGGCGCGACAGATACGCAGTATTTT.

This clonotype was counted ten times or more. The chain employs TRBV20-1 and TRBJ2-7; no firm D call. The CDR3 covers 11 residues. Trimming took 2 bases from V and 7 from J, leaving 9 bases between them. Looked up from germline, CDR1 is DFQATT and CDR2 is SNEGSKA (reference sequence). The CDR3 sequence is CSARLLREQYF. The CDR3, as DNA: TGCAGTGCTAGACTCCTTCGGGAGCAGTACTTC.

The rearrangement joins TRBV20-1 to TRBJ1-4; D is unresolved. The CDR3 runs to 16 residues. Germline-derived CDR1 and CDR2 are DFQATT and SNEGSKA (reference sequence). V was trimmed by 4 bases and J by 11 bases, leaving 26 bases between them. The CDR3 protein is CSANPFSGRSWRKLFF. In DNA form, the CDR3 reads TGCAGTGCTAACCCCTTTTCCGGGAGGTCGTGGAGGAAACTGTTTTTT.

The chain joins TRBV19 to TRBJ1-5; D perhaps matches TRBD1 (6 bases). The CDR3 is 15 residues long. Germline V gives CDR1 LNHDA, CDR2 SQIVND (reference sequence). V shed 5 bases and J shed 3 bases, with 14 bases lying between them. DNA of the CDR3: TGTGCCAGTAGTTGGACAGATCTCTTCAATCAGCCCCAGCATTTT. Protein sequence: CASSWTDLFNQPQHF.

On this clonotype itself: The junction shows a germline mismatch at one end, possibly a read error. The rearrangement links TRBV2 to TRBJ2-2; possible D gene TRBD1, 5 bases. The germline V gene encodes CDR1 SNHLY and CDR2 FYNNEI. The CDR3 sequence is 14 residues long. CDR3 protein: CAGRLQANTGELFF. CDR3 nucleotides: TGTGCCGGCAGGTTACAGGCGAACACCGGGGAGCTGTTTTTT.